The 8 T cell receptor beta chains below come from one sample, sequenced in a study of cytomegalovirus exposure and HLA in healthy donors. In the PCR, 60 Vbeta and 13 Jbeta primers were used. TCRdb keeps only in-frame clones here, not all; method: immunoSEQ multiplex PCR. The sample includes roughly 230,000 clones, 70% to 90% of them seen just once. The sample consisted of PBMCs. Receptor source: a girl between 2 and 10 years old in good health and CMV-seronegative.

The chain carries TRBV5-4 and TRBJ2-5; possible D gene TRBD1, 6 bases. Germline V CDR1 and CDR2: SGHNT, YYREEE (reference sequence). The CDR3 loop spans 13 amino acids. The V end lost 1 base, the J end lost 3 bases, and 7 bases lay between the germline ends. The CDR3: CASSLTGKETQYF. The CDR3 DNA sequence: TGTGCCAGCAGCTTGACAGGGAAAGAGACCCAGTACTTC.

The chain couples TRBV11-2 to TRBJ2-2; the match to TRBD2 covers 9 bases. The V gene's germline CDR1 is SGHAT and CDR2 FQNNGV. With V trimmed by 1 base and J by 2 bases, 5 bases remained unmatched. The CDR3 totals 17 residues. The CDR3: CASSLVGSGSNTGELFF. CDR3 bases: TGTGCCAGCAGCTTAGTGGGTAGCGGGAGCAACACCGGGGAGCTGTTTTTT. Full variable domain (remainder filled in from reference TRBV11-2 and TRBJ2-2): EAGVAQSPRYKIIEKRQSVAFWCNPISGHATLYWYQQILGQGPKLLIQFQNNGVVDDSQLPKDRFSAERLKGVDSTLKIQPAKLEDSAVYLCASSLVGSGSNTGELFFGEGSRLTVL.

The rearrangement uses TRBV4-2 and TRBJ2-1, with TRBD2 matching 11 bases. Germline CDR1 and CDR2: LGHNA and YNFKEQ. CDR3 length equals 20 residues. Losses at the gene ends were 2 bases for V and 0 bases for J; bases not matched to a gene: 12. In nucleotides, the CDR3 is TGTGCCAGCAGCCAACTAGGGGTTACTAGCGGGGGAAGCTCCTACAATGAGCAGTTCTTC. It encodes CASSQLGVTSGGSSYNEQFF.

The chain joins TRBV2 to TRBJ1-5; possibly TRBD1 for D (5 bases). Trimming took 4 bases from V and 2 from J, leaving 12 bases between them. The CDR3 is 15 amino acids. Germline V gives CDR1 SNHLY, CDR2 FYNNEI. The CDR3 DNA reads TGTGCCAGCAGTGTAGAAAAACAGGGCAATCAGCCCCAGCATTTT. It specifies CASSVEKQGNQPQHF.

CDR3 bases: TGTGCCAGCTGCGGTTACGAGCAGTACTTC. Translation: CASCGYEQYF. The chain has TRBV27 and TRBJ2-7; D gene ambiguous. V was pared by 8 bases and J by 4 bases, with 6 bases between. CDR1 is MNHEY and CDR2 is SMNVEV in the germline V gene (reference sequence). The CDR3 has 10 amino acids.

The chain joins TRBV7-9 to TRBJ2-3; 13 bases are shared with TRBD2. Germline V gene data show CDR1 as SEHNR and CDR2 as FQNEAQ (reference sequence). The J segment lost 0 bases and the V segment lost 5 bases, leaving 11 bases of the junction unmatched. The CDR3 has 19 residues. Here the CDR3 reads CASSLGLAGVGTSTDTQYF. The CDR3 DNA is TGTGCCAGCAGCCTCGGACTAGCGGGGGTGGGGACTAGCACAGATACGCAGTATTTT.

The chain combines TRBV30 with TRBJ1-1, with D tentatively TRBD1 (5 bases). CDR3 length: 12 amino acids. CDR1 is GTSNPN and CDR2 is SVGIG in the germline V gene (reference sequence). Trimming removed 0 bases at V and 10 bases at J, with 12 bases between. In DNA form, the CDR3 reads TGTGCCTGGAGTGTAATCAGGGAAGGAGCTTTCTTT. Translating it yields CAWSVIREGAFF.

The J gene is TRBJ1-5, the V gene TRBV19, with 8 bases that match TRBD1. The CDR3 length is 16 residues. The junction had 5 bases not matched to a gene; V was cut back by 3 bases and J by 1 base. Germline CDR1 reads LNHDA; CDR2 reads SQIVND (reference sequence). The CDR3 here is CASSISDRVSNQPQHF. The CDR3 DNA sequence: TGTGCCAGTAGTATCTCGGACAGGGTAAGCAATCAGCCCCAGCATTTT.